Listed below are T cell receptor beta chains from one sample, sequenced in a study of T cells in localized non-small cell lung cancer. Here immunoSEQ multiplex PCR was the method, and the copy in TCRdb shows in-frame clones only, minus some. The table shows 55,000 to 80,000 clones, with 84% occurring only once. Sequences were derived from peripheral blood, sampled before any cancer treatment. The receptors were gathered from a female donor over 55 with stage I lung adenocarcinoma. The CDR3 runs from the conserved cysteine through the conserved F or W. The D gene is left open where the match is weak. Rows may omit the clone size; those that give it use once, few, many or a size class.

size	D	V	J	CDR3	DNA
once	NA	TRBV19	TRBJ1-5	CASHLAGANQPQHF	TGTGCCAGTCACTTGGCTGGAGCCAATCAGCCCCAGCATTTT
once	NA	TRBV6-6	TRBJ2-2	CASRYQEAGELFF	TGTGCCAGCAGGTACCAAGAGGCCGGGGAGCTGTTTTTT
NA	NA	TRBV4-2	TRBJ2-5	CASSQESAGGSGETQYF	TGTGCCAGCAGCCAAGAAAGCGCCGGGGGTAGTGGAGAGACCCAGTACTTC
NA	NA	TRBV2	TRBJ2-4	CASSPRERAKNIQYF	TGTGCCAGCAGTCCGAGGGAGCGGGCCAAAAACATTCAGTACTTC
NA	NA	TRBV25-1	TRBJ2-5	CASSFGRNQETQYF	TGTGCCAGCAGTTTCGGACGGAACCAAGAGACCCAGTACTTC
once	TRBD1	TRBV2	TRBJ1-3	CASSEGGGQAYVSGNTIYF	TGTGCCAGCAGTGAAGGTGGAGGACAGGCCTACGTCTCTGGAAACACCATATATTTT
NA	NA	TRBV5-1	TRBJ1-2	CASSLGDGTYGYTF	TGCGCCAGCAGCTTGGGGGACGGCACCTATGGCTACACCTTC
once	TRBD1	TRBV19	TRBJ1-2	CASSARQGAGYGYTF	TGTGCCAGTAGTGCCCGACAGGGGGCTGGCTATGGCTACACCTTC
NA	NA	TRBV6-1	TRBJ2-7	CASSVRQPYEQYF	TGTGCCAGCAGTGTGAGGCAGCCCTACGAGCAGTACTTC
few	NA	TRBV30	TRBJ1-1	CAWRAGNTEAFF	TGTGCCTGGAGGGCTGGGAACACTGAAGCTTTCTTT
medium-sized	NA	TRBV5-1	TRBJ1-5	CASSKDGFQPQHF	TGCGCCAGCAGCAAGGACGGATTTCAGCCCCAGCATTTT
few	NA	TRBV7-6	TRBJ1-1	CASSLEGNTEAFF	TGTGCCAGCAGCTTAGAGGGGAACACTGAAGCTTTCTTT
NA	NA	TRBV29-1	TRBJ2-1	CSARGVGLLEQFF	TGCAGCGCGAGGGGTGTTGGCCTACTTGAGCAGTTCTTC
once	NA	TRBV6-1	TRBJ1-2	CASSPVGGVNYGYTF	TGTGCCAGCAGTCCCGTGGGGGGGGTCAACTATGGCTACACCTTC
NA	TRBD1	TRBV4-1	TRBJ2-5	CASSRGRTGGQTQYF	TGCGCCAGCAGCCGGGGTCGGACAGGGGGCCAGACCCAGTACTTC
NA	TRBD2	TRBV6-5	TRBJ2-7	CASSGGRGAYEQYF	TGTGCCAGCAGCGGCGGGAGGGGGGCCTACGAGCAGTACTTC
NA	NA	TRBV7-8	TRBJ2-7	CASSLRTKNYEQYF	TGTGCCAGCAGCTTGCGGACAAAAAACTACGAGCAGTACTTC
NA	TRBD1	TRBV5-5	TRBJ2-7	CASSLAPRRGPYEQYF	TGTGCCAGCAGCTTGGCGCCCCGCAGGGGGCCCTACGAGCAGTACTTC
once	NA	TRBV27	TRBJ1-5	CASRSTDRANQPQHF	TGTGCCAGCAGGTCGACGGACCGGGCCAATCAGCCCCAGCATTTT
NA	TRBD2	TRBV9	TRBJ2-3	CASSVSGGSTDTQYF	TGTGCCAGCAGCGTATCGGGAGGCAGCACAGATACGCAGTATTTT
NA	TRBD2	TRBV5-1	TRBJ2-5	CASSLVSGREETQYF	TGCGCCAGCAGCTTGGTTAGCGGGAGGGAAGAGACCCAGTACTTC
NA	NA	TRBV18	TRBJ1-1	CASSPGGLLNTEAFF	TGTGCCAGCTCACCCGGAGGGCTATTGAACACTGAAGCTTTCTTT
NA	NA	TRBV29-1	TRBJ1-1	CSVQGLANTEAFF	TGCAGCGTCCAGGGACTGGCGAACACTGAAGCTTTCTTT
NA	TRBD1	TRBV19	TRBJ2-2	CASTAYQMGQGLAGELFF	TGTGCCAGTACCGCGTATCAGATGGGACAGGGATTGGCCGGGGAGCTGTTTTTT
NA	NA	TRBV18	TRBJ1-1	CASSPQSGDTEAFF	TGTGCCAGCTCACCACAGTCAGGGGACACTGAAGCTTTCTTT
NA	NA	TRBV7-9	TRBJ1-2	CASSLGASYGYTF	TGTGCCAGCAGCTTAGGGGCCTCCTATGGCTACACCTTC
NA	NA	TRBV18	TRBJ1-4	CASSPDGLTFATNEKLFF	TGTGCCAGCTCACCTGACGGCCTTACCTTTGCAACTAATGAAAAACTGTTTTTT
NA	TRBD1	TRBV29-1	TRBJ1-2	CSVLDRDINYGYTF	TGCAGCGTTCTTGACAGGGACATTAACTATGGCTACACCTTC
few	NA	TRBV6-5	TRBJ2-5	CASRDGQETQYF	TGTGCCAGCAGGGACGGCCAAGAGACCCAGTACTTC
once	NA	TRBV15	TRBJ1-3	CATSRDRVGNTIYF	TGTGCCACCAGCAGAGACAGGGTTGGAAACACCATATATTTT
NA	NA	TRBV6-5	TRBJ2-7	CASSPLDYTYEQYF	TGTGCCAGCAGTCCTCTGGACTATACCTACGAGCAGTACTTC
NA	TRBD1	TRBV5-1	TRBJ2-5	CASSLGFREQGGPQETQYF	TGCGCCAGCAGCTTGGGGTTTAGGGAACAGGGGGGTCCCCAAGAGACCCAGTACTTC
NA	TRBD2	TRBV18	TRBJ2-6	CASSPTGGTGRRSGANVLTF	TGTGCCAGCTCACCAACGGGAGGGACGGGGAGGCGCTCTGGGGCCAACGTCCTGACTTTC
NA	TRBD1	TRBV5-1	TRBJ2-1	CASSSRPGQGAWNEQFF	TGCGCCAGCAGCTCGCGCCCTGGACAGGGGGCTTGGAATGAGCAGTTCTTC
few	NA	TRBV19	TRBJ1-5	CASTDRSLGDPQHF	TGTGCCAGTACCGACAGGTCCTTGGGTGATCCCCAGCATTTT
few	NA	TRBV19	TRBJ1-5	CASRNSGVQPQHF	TGTGCCAGTAGGAACTCAGGGGTTCAGCCCCAGCATTTT
NA	NA	TRBV30	TRBJ1-3	CAWTALRSGNTIYF	TGTGCCTGGACAGCCCTCCGCTCTGGAAACACCATATATTTT
NA	NA	TRBV7-9	TRBJ2-7	CASSRAGVYEQYF	TGTGCCAGCAGCAGAGCAGGGGTCTACGAGCAGTACTTC
NA	NA	TRBV29-1	TRBJ1-2	CSVEDGGGVYGYTF	TGCAGCGTTGAAGATGGGGGGGGTGTCTATGGCTACACCTTC
NA	NA	TRBV5-1	TRBJ1-1	CASSETGRTEAFF	TGCGCCAGCAGCGAAACAGGGAGGACTGAAGCTTTCTTT
once	NA	TRBV5-5	TRBJ1-1	CASRRTLNTEAFF	TGTGCCAGCAGGCGTACACTGAACACTGAAGCTTTCTTT
NA	NA	TRBV2	TRBJ2-1	CASSPLGWNEQFF	TGTGCCAGCAGTCCTCTTGGGTGGAATGAGCAGTTCTTC
NA	NA	TRBV5-8	TRBJ1-6	CASSSYRDNSPLHF	TGTGCCAGCAGCTCTTACAGGGATAATTCACCCCTCCACTTT